These 3 T cell receptor beta chains were all obtained from the same sample, sequenced in a study of T cells after posttransplantation cyclophosphamide listed by TCRdb under 2016. Library construction relied on the immunoSEQ multiplex PCR assay. TCRdb provides this immuneACCESS table in a form limited to in-frame rearrangements. Some clones are lacking; in checked studies, under half of them reflect an unresolved V gene, and why the rest are absent is not known. In this sample, 20,000 to 30,000 clones appear, none counted once only. 1.5% of the sample rests with the top ten. Sequences were obtained from PBMCs. These receptor sequences come from a man in his fifties in good health, CMV-negative, and a related stem cell transplant donor.

At least ten counts were recorded for this clone. The chain has TRBV27 and TRBJ2-2, with D maybe TRBD1 (6 bases). V dropped 6 bases and J dropped 3 bases, with 11 bases sitting between them. The CDR3 sequence is 14 residues long. Germline V gene lookup returns CDR1 MNHEY and CDR2 SMNVEV (reference sequence). CDR3 protein: CASSSGQHTGELFF. CDR3 DNA sequence: TGTGCCAGCAGCAGCGGACAGCACACCGGGGAGCTGTTTTTT.

Ten or more counts support this clone. The CDR3 protein is CASSLGQNTYEQYF. The CDR3 DNA reads TGTGCCAGCAGCTTGGGCCAGAATACCTACGAGCAGTACTTC. The chain combines TRBV5-5 with TRBJ2-7; D gene unclear. Germline assignment: CDR1 SGHKS and CDR2 YYEKEE (reference sequence). CDR3 length: 14 residues. V lost 0 bases, J lost 2 bases, and 9 bases lay in between.

This clone occurred many times. The chain recombines TRBV9 with TRBJ2-7, with 10 bases matching TRBD1. CDR1 and CDR2 (germline): SGDLS, YYNGEE. The CDR3 contains 16 residues. V shed 5 bases and J 5 bases; nucleotides not matched to a gene: 13. The CDR3 reads CASSRGTGAPWDEQYF. In DNA form, the CDR3 reads TGTGCCAGCAGTAGAGGGACAGGGGCACCTTGGGACGAGCAGTACTTC.